This T cell receptor (beta chain) was profiled in a study of cytomegalovirus exposure and HLA in healthy donors. This clone was counted a single time. No antigen is known for it. The CDR3 loop spans 14 amino acids. The germline CDR1 and CDR2 sequences are MDHEN and SYDVKM. With 5 bases clipped from V and 2 bases from J, the junction kept 3 bases outside the gene matches. Notes on the study in general: The study dropped some indistinguishable V segments, TRBV6-2 and TRBV6-3 among them.

Use of 60 Vbeta and 13 Jbeta primers characterized the PCR. Method: immunoSEQ multiplex PCR; TCRdb's copy keeps in-frame clones and lacks some. This sample yields 120,000 or so clones, of which over 65% are seen a single time; 6.3% belongs to the top ten. The gene calls are TRBV28 and TRBJ1-3; 7 bases map to TRBD1. The specimen sequenced was PBMCs. This TCR was recovered from a woman aged 40 to 49 in good health and CMV-seronegative. CDR3 sequence (DNA): TGTGCCAGCAGTCGTGGGACAGCTGGAAACACCATATATTTT. It yields the protein CASSRGTAGNTIYF.